This T cell receptor beta chain was retrieved from a study of cytomegalovirus exposure and HLA in healthy donors. About this clone: Its matching antigen is unknown.

Though probably carrying unrecorded immune exposures, donors were nominally healthy at sampling. V was pared by 4 bases and J by 2 bases, with 8 bases between. Per germline, CDR1 SGHRS and CDR2 YFSETQ. The CDR3 is made up of 13 amino acids. Whole-study findings and limits: Highly shared sequence variants in one cluster were likely a sequencing artifact. In a later analysis, DRB1 alleles had the most associated TCRs; HLA-C alleles the fewest. Later analysis demonstrated an association between a missense DCLRE1C variant and TCR beta V- and J-gene trimming.

The PCR made use of 60 Vbeta and 13 Jbeta primers. Produced via immunoSEQ multiplex PCR; TCRdb's table is partial and in-frame only. In the table there are 100,000 to 150,000 clones, around four fifths of which are singletons. The receptor's source is a man aged 30 to 45 in good health and CMV-seropositive. The sample comprised PBMCs. The V and J genes are TRBV5-1 and TRBJ2-3; unclear D gene. This chain's CDR3 is CASSLPYTDTQYF. CDR3 coding DNA: TGCGCCAGCAGCCTTCCCTACACAGATACGCAGTATTTT.